The next 18 T cell receptor beta chains were all read from a single sample in a study of CD8 T cells in ankylosing spondylitis. TCRdb re-called the 5' RACE reads through MiXCR, storing one row per CDR3 protein. The table has some 270,000 distinct CDR3 sequences, over 15% seen once; the top ten hold roughly a third. The source material was blood, either unsorted or a sorted T cell fraction (not recorded which). Receptor source: a male donor with ankylosing spondylitis or in good health (not recorded which).

This chain links TRBV12-3 or TRBV12-4 with TRBJ2-5; TRBD1 matches at 7 bases. Trimming cost V 1 base and J 4 bases; bases outside gene matches: 6. This CDR3 spans 15 amino acids. This chain's CDR3 is CASSLGQGNGETQYF. In nucleotides, the CDR3 is TGTGCCAGCAGTTTAGGACAGGGTAATGGAGAGACCCAGTACTTC.

The gene calls are TRBV6-5 and TRBJ2-3; D is perhaps TRBD2 (6 bases). Germline CDR1 is MNHEY and CDR2 is SVGAGI. This CDR3 contains 15 residues. Trimming cost V 2 bases and J 5 bases, with 14 bases left between them. CDR3 loop: CASSYGGRTGDTQYF. The CDR3 DNA sequence: TGTGCCAGCAGTTACGGAGGGAGGACCGGAGATACGCAGTATTTT.

The rearrangement links TRBV20-1 to TRBJ2-2, with D maybe TRBD2 (6 bases). V lost 1 base and J lost 2, with 14 bases in between. The CDR3 is made up of 16 amino acids. CDR1 is DFQATT, CDR2 SNEGSKA, per germline (reference sequence). This CDR3 reads CSARGGRRDNTGELFF. The CDR3 nucleotides read TGCAGTGCTAGAGGGGGCCGGCGGGACAACACCGGGGAGCTGTTTTTT.

For this clonotype: A much larger clone is a single base away; this may be a read error. V is TRBV7-6 and J is TRBJ2-1; no reliable D call. The CDR3 is 12 amino acids. Germline V lookup: CDR1 SGHVS, CDR2 FNYEAQ. V lost 3 bases to trimming and J lost 6 bases, with 6 bases between them. The chain's CDR3 is CASSFDGNEQFF. The CDR3 bases are TGTGCCAGCAGCTTCGACGGCAATGAGCAGTTCTTC.

The chain recombines TRBV7-9 with TRBJ1-2; D not resolved. The ends were cut back, 2 bases at V and 8 bases at J, with 6 bases in the middle. Germline V CDR1 and CDR2: SEHNR, FQNEAQ (reference sequence). This CDR3 is built from 11 residues. The CDR3 spells CASSLQSGYTF. The CDR3 DNA is TGTGCCAGCAGCTTACAATCCGGCTACACCTTC.

This clonotype was counted between two and nine times. This sequence joins TRBV4-3 and TRBJ2-7, with D perhaps TRBD2 (5 bases). The germline V and J ends were trimmed by 0 bases and 3 bases, with 9 bases remaining between them. The V gene's germline CDR1 is LGHNA and CDR2 YSLEER. The CDR3 runs to 14 residues. CDR3 bases: TGCGCCAGCAGCCAAGATTGGAGGAACTACGAGCAGTACTTC. It codes for CASSQDWRNYEQYF.

Ten or more counts support this clonotype. This chain connects TRBV29-1 to TRBJ2-3; tentatively, D is TRBD2 (6 bases). This CDR3 contains 13 residues. In germline, CDR1 is SQVTM, CDR2 ANQGSEA. V shed 4 bases and J shed 6 bases, with 14 bases lying between them. CDR3 nucleotide sequence: TGCAGCGTTGTACTAGCCGGTCGGGATACGCAGTATTTT. Encoded protein: CSVVLAGRDTQYF.

The rearrangement joins TRBV29-1 to TRBJ2-3; 9 bases agree with TRBD2. After removal of 0 bases from V and 6 bases from J, the junction contained 10 bases not matched to a gene. The CDR3 is 16 residues long. CDR1 and CDR2 from the germline V gene are SQVTM and ANQGSEA. Here the CDR3 reads CSVEEWLAGTPDTQYF. For the CDR3, the DNA is TGCAGCGTTGAAGAGTGGCTAGCGGGGACCCCGGATACGCAGTATTTT.

V and J are TRBV29-1 and TRBJ2-3; a weak D match, TRBD1 (5 bases). Germline V gene lookup returns CDR1 SQVTM and CDR2 ANQGSEA. CDR3 length equals 13 residues. Trimming took 1 base from V and 0 from J, leaving 5 bases between them. CDR3 DNA: TGCAGCGTTGAAGGACAGAGCACAGATACGCAGTATTTT. Translating gives CSVEGQSTDTQYF.

The table lists this clonotype with a few counts. This chain uses TRBV6-5 with TRBJ1-1; TRBD1 agrees at 8 bases. Germline V gives CDR1 MNHEY, CDR2 SVGAGI. CDR3 length: 17 residues. The junction had 8 bases not matched to a gene; V was cut back by 2 bases and J by 0 bases. CDR3 nucleotides: TGTGCCAGCAGTTACGCCCGACAGGGGTCCTTGAACACTGAAGCTTTCTTT. Its translation is CASSYARQGSLNTEAFF.

The V call is TRBV12-3 or TRBV12-4, the J call TRBJ2-3; 10 bases match TRBD2. This CDR3 is 15 amino acids long. V lost 1 base and J lost 6; bases outside the gene matches: 4. The CDR3 DNA follows: TGTGCCAGCAGTTTAGGTCTAGCGGGAGTGGATACGCAGTATTTT. It yields the protein CASSLGLAGVDTQYF.

This clonotype came up a few times. The gene calls are TRBV24-1 and TRBJ2-7; possible D gene TRBD2, 6 bases. Germline V gene data show CDR1 as KGHDR and CDR2 as SFDVKD. Trimming took off 3 bases at V and 2 bases at J, with 10 bases between the two ends. This CDR3 contains 14 residues. CDR3 in DNA: TGTGCCACCAGTGATCGGGACTCTACCTACGAGCAGTACTTC. Translated, it gives CATSDRDSTYEQYF.

V is TRBV11-2 and J is TRBJ2-7; no reliable D call. The germline gives CDR1 SGHAT, CDR2 FQNNGV. Trimming stripped 2 bases from V and 9 bases from J, with 8 bases between. The CDR3 has 11 amino acids. DNA for the CDR3: TGTGCCAGCAGCTTACCCACTGGGCAGTACTTC. This sequence encodes CASSLPTGQYF.

V usage is TRBV11-2 and J usage is TRBJ2-1; D possibly matches TRBD1 or TRBD2 (5 bases each). This CDR3 is built from 13 residues. Looked up from germline, CDR1 is SGHAT and CDR2 is FQNNGV. Trimming cost V 8 bases and J 7 bases, with 15 bases left between them. CDR3 DNA sequence: TGTGCCAGCCGCTCCGGGACGACGAATGAGCAGTTCTTC. Translated: CASRSGTTNEQFF.

V gene TRBV7-9 combines with J gene TRBJ2-6; D remains ambiguous. Trimming removed 1 base at V and 2 bases at J, with 6 bases between. The CDR3 is made up of 15 amino acids. Germline V gives CDR1 SEHNR, CDR2 FQNEAQ (reference sequence). CDR3 sequence (DNA): TGTGCCAGCAGCTTAGGAGGCGCTGGGGCCAACGTCCTGACTTTC. This gives the protein CASSLGGAGANVLTF.

The gene calls are TRBV5-1 and TRBJ2-2; TRBD1 aligns across 7 bases. The CDR3 is 16 residues long. Trimming at V came to 3 bases and at J to 0 bases, leaving 5 bases not matched to a gene. Germline assignment: CDR1 SGHRS and CDR2 YFSETQ. The CDR3, as DNA: TGCGCCAGCAGCTCGACGGACAGGACGAACACCGGGGAGCTGTTTTTT. It encodes CASSSTDRTNTGELFF.

This clonotype was recorded a few times. This chain uses TRBV4-3 with TRBJ2-3, with D perhaps TRBD2 (5 bases). This CDR3 has 16 residues. CDR1 LGHNA and CDR2 YSLEER come from the germline V gene. V lost 2 bases to trimming and J lost 0 bases, with 12 bases between them. The CDR3 DNA is TGCGCCAGCAGCCAACTCGGGATGGCTAGCACAGATACGCAGTATTTT. Translated, it gives CASSQLGMASTDTQYF.

This clonotype came up a few times. The chain employs TRBV6-2 or TRBV6-3 and TRBJ2-3; maybe TRBD1 (5 bases). Trimming left V 6 bases short and J 0 bases short, with 10 bases between. Germline V lookup: CDR1 MNHEY, CDR2 SVGEGT. The CDR3 has 14 amino acids. CDR3 sequence: CASSQTASTDTQYF. The CDR3, as DNA: TGTGCCAGCAGCCAGACAGCTAGCACAGATACGCAGTATTTT.